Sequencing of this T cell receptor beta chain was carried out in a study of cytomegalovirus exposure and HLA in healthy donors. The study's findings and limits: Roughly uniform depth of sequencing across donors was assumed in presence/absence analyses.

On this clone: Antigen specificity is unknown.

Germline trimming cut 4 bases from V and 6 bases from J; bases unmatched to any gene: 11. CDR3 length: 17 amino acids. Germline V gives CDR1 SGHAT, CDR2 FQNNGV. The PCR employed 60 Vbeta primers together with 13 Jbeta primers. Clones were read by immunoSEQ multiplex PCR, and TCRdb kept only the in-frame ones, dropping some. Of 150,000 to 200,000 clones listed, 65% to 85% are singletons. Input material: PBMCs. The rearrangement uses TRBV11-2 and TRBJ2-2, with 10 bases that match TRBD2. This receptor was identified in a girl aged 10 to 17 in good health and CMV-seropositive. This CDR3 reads CASSSVRAGGPAGELFF. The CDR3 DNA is TGTGCCAGCAGCTCAGTGAGAGCGGGAGGGCCGGCCGGGGAGCTGTTTTTT.